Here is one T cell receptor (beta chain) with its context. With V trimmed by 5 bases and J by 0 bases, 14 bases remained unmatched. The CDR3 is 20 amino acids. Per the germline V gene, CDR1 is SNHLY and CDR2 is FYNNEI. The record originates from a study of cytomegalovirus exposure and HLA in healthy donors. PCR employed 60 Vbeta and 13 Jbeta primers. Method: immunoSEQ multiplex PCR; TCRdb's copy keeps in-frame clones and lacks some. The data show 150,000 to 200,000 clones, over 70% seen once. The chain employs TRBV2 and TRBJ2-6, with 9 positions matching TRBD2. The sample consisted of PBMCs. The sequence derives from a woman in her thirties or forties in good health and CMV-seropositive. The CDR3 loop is CASSRERGSGGYSGANVLTF. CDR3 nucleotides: TGTGCCAGCAGTCGTGAGCGGGGTAGCGGGGGTTACTCTGGGGCCAACGTCCTGACTTTC. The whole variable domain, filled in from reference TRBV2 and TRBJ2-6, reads EPEVTQTPSHQVTQMGQEVILRCVPISNHLYFYWYRQILGQKVEFLVSFYNNEISEKSEIFDDQFSVERPDGSNFTLKIRSTKLEDSAMYFCASSRERGSGGYSGANVLTFGAGSRLTVL.